This TCR beta chain appears in the sequencing data of a study of cytomegalovirus exposure and HLA in healthy donors. PCR amplification relied on 60 Vbeta primers (plus 13 Jbeta primers). Generated by immunoSEQ multiplex PCR, the TCRdb table keeps only in-frame clones and is missing some. Of 200,000 or so clones listed, around 85% were seen once; the top ten hold 3.8%. The CDR3 is 15 amino acids. V lost 10 bases to trimming and J lost 2 bases; unmatched junction nucleotides: 9. CDR1 and CDR2 (germline): ENHRY, SYGVKD. Points on this clone: Its antigen is not identified.

Findings of the study overall: Overall, about 160 TCR beta chains were annotated as cytomegalovirus-associated.

Source material: PBMCs. V and J are TRBV10-3 and TRBJ1-4; 8 bases are a match to TRBD1. The source of this sequence is a middle-aged man in good health and CMV-seronegative. The CDR3 loop reads CATTQGAATNEKLFF. The CDR3 nucleotides are TGTGCCACGACTCAGGGGGCAGCGACTAATGAAAAACTGTTTTTT.